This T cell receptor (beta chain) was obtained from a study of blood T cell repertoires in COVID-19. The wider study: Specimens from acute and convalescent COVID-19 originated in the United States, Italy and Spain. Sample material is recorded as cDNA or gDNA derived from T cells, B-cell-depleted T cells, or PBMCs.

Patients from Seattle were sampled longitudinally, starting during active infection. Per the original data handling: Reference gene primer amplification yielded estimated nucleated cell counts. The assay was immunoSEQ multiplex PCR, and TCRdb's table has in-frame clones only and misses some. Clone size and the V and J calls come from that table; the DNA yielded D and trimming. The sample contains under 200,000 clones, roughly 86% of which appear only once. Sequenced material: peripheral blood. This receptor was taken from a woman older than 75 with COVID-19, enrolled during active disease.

CDR3 DNA sequence: TGTGCCTGGAGTGTTCGACACAACACTGAAGCTTTCTTT. As protein: CAWSVRHNTEAFF. The chain recombines TRBV30 with TRBJ1-1, with no clear D. From germline, CDR1 is GTSNPN and CDR2 SVGIG (reference sequence). V was shortened by 0 bases and J by 2 bases, with 7 bases between the two germline ends. The CDR3 contains 13 residues.